Reported below is one TCR beta chain. A few counts support this clonotype. The specificity of this receptor is unknown. Base qualities are not recorded, but no much larger clone differs from it by a single base. These data are taken from a study of T-cell reconstitution after alpha-beta-depleted transplantation in children (TCRdb year 2016). For context, the study as a whole: Using TCR repertoire profiling, the study quantitatively followed how T-cell immune reconstitution unfolded in children after TCRalphabeta/CD19-depleted allogeneic hematopoietic cell transplantation. What the study reported, not specific to this receptor: Over subsequent months, a decline in hyperexpanded clone frequencies was noted, and after one year, T-cell counts and TCRbeta diversity were mostly ascribed to newly produced T cells. In some patients, the high TCRbeta diversity seen at day 60 was put down to recipient T cells and intrathymic progenitors that had survived conditioning. The apparently early alphabetaT-cell count recovery about two months after transplant was reportedly dependent on only several hundred rapidly expanded clones derived from non-depleted graft cells.

Libraries were made using PCR. The reads were generated on an Illumina HiSeq 2500. Molecular barcoding was employed in the preparation of TCR libraries, with unique molecular identifiers being used to normalize TCRbeta repertoire quantification. In-frame beta chains were kept once TCRdb had trimmed the public reads at Q25 with fastp and called clones with MiXCR. Each entry is one CDR3 protein sequence, shown with its most common DNA and genes. Counted in this sample were about 830,000 distinct CDR3 sequences; under 20% of them appeared once. Around 5.3% of the sample goes to the ten largest clones. The CDR3 runs 15 amino acids, cysteine and phenylalanine included. CDR3 DNA is the only sequence kept; it has 45 bases, read in frame from the first base. V loses 6 bases at its end and J loses 0 bases; junction bases beyond the gene matches: 5. Sample treatment or condition, as interpreted from the label and publication: allogeneic hematopoietic cell transplantation with graft depleted of TCRalphabeta T cells and CD19 B cells. Transplant recipients were children who received TCRalphabeta/CD19-depleted allogeneic hematopoietic cell grafts.

Sample: PBMCs, mostly from graft donor cells, taken 360 days after TCRalphabeta/CD19-depleted stem cell transplant. The sequence links TRBV12-3 or TRBV12-4 to TRBJ2-4; 7 bases in the middle match TRBD1. The receptor comes from a male patient under 18 who had a stem cell transplant for acute lymphoblastic leukemia, so the T cells may come from the graft donor. Here the CDR3 is given as CASSQQGTAKNIQYF. The sequenced DNA: TGTGCCAGCAGCCAACAGGGGACAGCCAAAAACATTCAGTACTTC.